This T cell receptor beta chain was observed in a study of blood T cell repertoires in COVID-19. Study-level background: The samples span acute and convalescent COVID-19 from the United States, Italy and Spain.

The CDR3 loop spans 15 amino acids. The J segment lost 2 bases and the V segment lost 5 bases, leaving 3 bases of the junction unmatched. Germline-derived CDR1 and CDR2 are SGHAT and FQNNGV. Sequencing used immunoSEQ multiplex PCR; TCRdb keeps in-frame clones, though not all of them. The sample lists roughly 38,000 clones; around 81% were seen once. The chain is built from TRBV11-2 and TRBJ2-6; 7 bases align to TRBD1. This clonotype was sampled from a human donor in a cohort sampled during active COVID-19. Sequencing was performed on peripheral blood. CDR3 protein: CASSLQGTGANVLTF. Written as DNA, the CDR3 is TGTGCCAGCAGCCTACAGGGGACTGGGGCCAACGTCCTGACTTTC.